This T cell receptor (beta chain) came from a study of CD8 T cells in Susac syndrome. For the study at large: Among the sequenced Susac syndrome patients, over five had active disease while about 8 were in remission. Notes on the study in general: The CD4+ T cell repertoires in Susac syndrome were not clonally expanded.

The V and J ends lost 6 bases and 6 bases, in that order; junction bases with no gene match: 2. CDR3 length: 13 amino acids. On this clonotype: Its antigen is not known.

Random-hexamer reverse transcription was applied to roughly 0.5 to 1 ug RNA. MiXCR, run by TCRdb on the immunoSEQ multiplex PCR reads, gives a single entry per CDR3 protein. Found here are approximately 190,000 distinct CDR3 sequences, approximately 96% of them singletons; the top ten hold more than 0.08%. The sequencing input was CD4+ T cells from PBMCs. The TCR was taken from a human donor with Susac syndrome. This sequence joins TRBV12-3 or TRBV12-4 and TRBJ2-2, with 9 bases fitting TRBD1. CDR3 bases: TGTGCCAGCAGCACAGGGGGCTCCGGGGAGCTGTTTTTT. It translates to CASSTGGSGELFF.